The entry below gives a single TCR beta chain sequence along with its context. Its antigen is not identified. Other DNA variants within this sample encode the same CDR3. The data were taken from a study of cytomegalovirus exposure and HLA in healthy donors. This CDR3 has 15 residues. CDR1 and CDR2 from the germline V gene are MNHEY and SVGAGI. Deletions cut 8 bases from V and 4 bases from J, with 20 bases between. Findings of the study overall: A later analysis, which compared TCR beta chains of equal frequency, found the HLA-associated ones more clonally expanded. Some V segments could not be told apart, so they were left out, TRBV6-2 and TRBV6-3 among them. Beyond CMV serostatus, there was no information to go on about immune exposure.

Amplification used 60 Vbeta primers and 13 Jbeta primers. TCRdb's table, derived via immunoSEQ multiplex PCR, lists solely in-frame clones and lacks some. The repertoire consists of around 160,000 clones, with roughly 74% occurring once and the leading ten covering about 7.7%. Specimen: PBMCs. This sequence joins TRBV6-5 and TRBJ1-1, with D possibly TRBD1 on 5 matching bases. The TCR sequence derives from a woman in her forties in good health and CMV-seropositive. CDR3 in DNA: TGTGCCAGCGCAGTTAGGGTTCAGGGCATCACTGAAGCTTTCTTT. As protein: CASAVRVQGITEAFF.